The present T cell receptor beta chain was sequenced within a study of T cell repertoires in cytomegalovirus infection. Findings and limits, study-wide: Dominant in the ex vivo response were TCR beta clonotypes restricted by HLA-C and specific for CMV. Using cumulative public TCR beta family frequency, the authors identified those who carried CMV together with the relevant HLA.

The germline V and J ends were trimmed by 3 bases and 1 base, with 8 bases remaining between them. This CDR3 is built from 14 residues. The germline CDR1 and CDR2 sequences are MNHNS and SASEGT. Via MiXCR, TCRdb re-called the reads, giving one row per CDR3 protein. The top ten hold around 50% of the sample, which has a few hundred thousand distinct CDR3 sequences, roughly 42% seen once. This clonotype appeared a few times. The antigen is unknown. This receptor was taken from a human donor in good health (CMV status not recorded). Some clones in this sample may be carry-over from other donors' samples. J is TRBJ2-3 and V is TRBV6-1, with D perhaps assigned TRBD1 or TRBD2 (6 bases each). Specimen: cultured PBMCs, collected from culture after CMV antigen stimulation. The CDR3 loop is CASSDRGGTDTQYF. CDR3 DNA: TGTGCCAGCAGTGATAGGGGGGGCACAGATACGCAGTATTTT.